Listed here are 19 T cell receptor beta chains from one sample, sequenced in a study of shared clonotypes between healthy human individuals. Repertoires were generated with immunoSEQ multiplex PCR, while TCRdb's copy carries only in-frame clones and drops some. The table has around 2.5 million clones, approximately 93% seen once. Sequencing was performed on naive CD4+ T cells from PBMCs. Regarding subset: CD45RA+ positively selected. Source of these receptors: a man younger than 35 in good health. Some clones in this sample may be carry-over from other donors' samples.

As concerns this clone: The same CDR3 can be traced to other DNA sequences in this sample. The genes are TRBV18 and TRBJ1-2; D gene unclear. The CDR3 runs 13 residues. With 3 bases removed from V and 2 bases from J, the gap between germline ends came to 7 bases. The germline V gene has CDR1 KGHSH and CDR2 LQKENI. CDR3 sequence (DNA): TGTGCCAGCTCACCGGATAAGAACTATGGCTACACCTTC. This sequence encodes CASSPDKNYGYTF. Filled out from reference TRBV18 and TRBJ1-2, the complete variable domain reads NAGVMQNPRHLVRRRGQEARLRCSPMKGHSHVYWYRQLPEEGLKFMVYLQKENIIDESGMPKERFSAEFPKEGPSILRIQQVVRGDSAAYFCASSPDKNYGYTFGSGTRLTVV.

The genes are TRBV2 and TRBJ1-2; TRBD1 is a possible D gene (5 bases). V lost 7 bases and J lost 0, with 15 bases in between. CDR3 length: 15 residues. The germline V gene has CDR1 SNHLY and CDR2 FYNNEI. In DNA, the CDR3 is TGTGCCAGCAACCTGGCAGGAGGGGCTAACTATGGCTACACCTTC. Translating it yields CASNLAGGANYGYTF.

CDR3 DNA sequence: TGTGCCAGCAGCTCCGGTTGGCCTTCTAACTATGGCTACACCTTC. It is translated as CASSSGWPSNYGYTF. V gene TRBV9 combines with J gene TRBJ1-2; no clear D. Germline CDR1 and CDR2: SGDLS and YYNGEE. Trimming left V 4 bases short and J 0 bases short, with 13 bases between. The CDR3 length is 15 residues.

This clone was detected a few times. The CDR3 here is CASSWSESWHYTEAFF. CDR3 nucleotide sequence: TGTGCCAGCAGTTGGTCTGAGTCCTGGCACTACACTGAAGCTTTCTTT. The rearrangement links TRBV6-5 to TRBJ1-1; D is unclear. Trimming removed 4 bases from V and 3 bases from J, with 18 bases in between. The CDR3 covers 16 residues. In germline, CDR1 is MNHEY, CDR2 SVGAGI.

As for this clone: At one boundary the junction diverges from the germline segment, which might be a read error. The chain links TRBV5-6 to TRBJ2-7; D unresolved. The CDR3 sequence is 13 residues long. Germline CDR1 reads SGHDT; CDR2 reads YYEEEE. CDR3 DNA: TGTGCCAGCAGCTTCAGTAGGCAGACTGCTGCAAACTTC. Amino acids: CASSFSRQTAANF.

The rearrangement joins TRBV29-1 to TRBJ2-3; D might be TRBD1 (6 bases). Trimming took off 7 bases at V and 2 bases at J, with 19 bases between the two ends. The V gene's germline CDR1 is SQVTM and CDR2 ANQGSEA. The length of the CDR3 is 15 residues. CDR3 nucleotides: TGCAGCGCCACGCGAGGACAGTTCCTCACAGATACGCAGTATTTT. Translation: CSATRGQFLTDTQYF.

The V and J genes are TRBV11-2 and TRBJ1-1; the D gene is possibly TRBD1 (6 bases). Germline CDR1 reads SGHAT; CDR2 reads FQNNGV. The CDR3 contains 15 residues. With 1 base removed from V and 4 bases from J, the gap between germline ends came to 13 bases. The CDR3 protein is CASSLAQGLPTEAFF. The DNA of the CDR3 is TGTGCCAGCAGCTTAGCGCAGGGGCTACCCACTGAAGCTTTCTTT.

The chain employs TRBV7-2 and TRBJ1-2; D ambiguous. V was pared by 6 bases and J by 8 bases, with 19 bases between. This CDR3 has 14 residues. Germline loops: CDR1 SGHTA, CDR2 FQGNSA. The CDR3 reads CASSFLGRDMGYTF. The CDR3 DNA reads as TGTGCCAGCAGTTTCTTAGGGAGGGATATGGGCTACACCTTC. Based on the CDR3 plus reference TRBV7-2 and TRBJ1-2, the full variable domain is GAGVSQSPSNKVTEKGKDVELRCDPISGHTALYWYRQSLGQGLEFLIYFQGNSAPDKSGLPSDRFSAERTGGSVSTLTIQRTQQEDSAVYLCASSFLGRDMGYTFGSGTRLTVV.

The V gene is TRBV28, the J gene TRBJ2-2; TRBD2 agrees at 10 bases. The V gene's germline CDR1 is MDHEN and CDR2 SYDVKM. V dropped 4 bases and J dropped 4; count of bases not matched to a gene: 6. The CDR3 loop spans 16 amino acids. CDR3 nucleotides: TGTGCCAGCAGTTCATACAGCGGGAGGGCCACCGGGGAGCTGTTTTTT. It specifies CASSSYSGRATGELFF.

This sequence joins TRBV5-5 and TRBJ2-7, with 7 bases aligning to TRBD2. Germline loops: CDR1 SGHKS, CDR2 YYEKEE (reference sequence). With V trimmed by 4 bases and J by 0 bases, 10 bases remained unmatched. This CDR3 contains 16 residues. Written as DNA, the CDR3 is TGTGCCAGCAGCCCCGCTAGCGGACTTATCTCCTACGAGCAGTACTTC. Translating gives CASSPASGLISYEQYF. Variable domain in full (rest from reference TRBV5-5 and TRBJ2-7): DAGVTQSPTHLIKTRGQQVTLRCSPISGHKSVSWYQQVLGQGPQFIFQYYEKEERGRGNFPDRFSARQFPNYSSELNVNALLLGDSALYLCASSPASGLISYEQYFGPGTRLTVT.

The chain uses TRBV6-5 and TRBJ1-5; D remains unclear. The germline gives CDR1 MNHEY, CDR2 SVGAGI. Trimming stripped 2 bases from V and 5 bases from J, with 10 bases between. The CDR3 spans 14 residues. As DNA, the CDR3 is TGTGCCAGCAGTTACAGCCAGCGAGATCAGCCCCAGCATTTT. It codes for CASSYSQRDQPQHF.

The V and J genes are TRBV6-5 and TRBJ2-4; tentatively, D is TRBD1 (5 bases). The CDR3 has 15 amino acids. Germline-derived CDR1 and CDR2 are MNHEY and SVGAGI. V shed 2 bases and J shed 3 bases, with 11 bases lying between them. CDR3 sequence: CASSYLGVDKNIQYF. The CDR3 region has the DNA TGTGCCAGCAGTTACCTAGGGGTGGACAAAAACATTCAGTACTTC.

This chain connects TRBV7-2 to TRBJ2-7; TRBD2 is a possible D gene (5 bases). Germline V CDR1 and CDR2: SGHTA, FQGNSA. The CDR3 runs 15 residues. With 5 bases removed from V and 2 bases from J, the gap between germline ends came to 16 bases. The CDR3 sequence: CASSGFGSVAYEQYF. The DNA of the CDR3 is TGTGCCAGCAGCGGGTTTGGGAGCGTAGCCTACGAGCAGTACTTC.

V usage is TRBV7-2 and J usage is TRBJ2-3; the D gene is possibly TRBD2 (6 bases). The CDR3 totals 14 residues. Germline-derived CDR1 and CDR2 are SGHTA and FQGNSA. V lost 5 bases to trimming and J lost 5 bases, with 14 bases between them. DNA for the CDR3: TGTGCCAGCAGCGCCCACGGGAGTGGAGATACGCAGTATTTT. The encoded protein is CASSAHGSGDTQYF.

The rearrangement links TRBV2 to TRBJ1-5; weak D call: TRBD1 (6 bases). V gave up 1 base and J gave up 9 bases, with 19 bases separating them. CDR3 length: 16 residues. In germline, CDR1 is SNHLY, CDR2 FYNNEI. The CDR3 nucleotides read TGTGCCAGCAGTGAAGGACTGGACAGCGGCTTGGGGCCCCAGCATTTT. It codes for CASSEGLDSGLGPQHF.

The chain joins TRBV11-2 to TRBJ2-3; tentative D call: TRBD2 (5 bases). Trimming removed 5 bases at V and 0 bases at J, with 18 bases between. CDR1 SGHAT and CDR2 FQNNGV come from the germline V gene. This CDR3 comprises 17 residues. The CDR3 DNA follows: TGTGCCAGCAGCCCGTTGGGCGGGCCCTTCAGCACAGATACGCAGTATTTT. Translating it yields CASSPLGGPFSTDTQYF.

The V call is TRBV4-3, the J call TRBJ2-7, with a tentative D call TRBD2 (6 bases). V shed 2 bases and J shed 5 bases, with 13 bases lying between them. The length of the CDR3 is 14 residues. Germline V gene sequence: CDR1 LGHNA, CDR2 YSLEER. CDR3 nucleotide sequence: TGCGCCAGCAGCCAACACCCCTCGGGGGACGAGCAGTACTTC. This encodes CASSQHPSGDEQYF.

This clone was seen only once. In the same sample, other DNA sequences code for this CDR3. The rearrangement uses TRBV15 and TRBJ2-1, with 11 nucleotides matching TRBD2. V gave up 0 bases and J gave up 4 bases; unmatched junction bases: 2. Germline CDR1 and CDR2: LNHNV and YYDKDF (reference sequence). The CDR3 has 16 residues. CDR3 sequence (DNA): TGTGCCACCAGCAGAGAGGGACTAGCGGTATACAATGAGCAGTTCTTC. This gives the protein CATSREGLAVYNEQFF.

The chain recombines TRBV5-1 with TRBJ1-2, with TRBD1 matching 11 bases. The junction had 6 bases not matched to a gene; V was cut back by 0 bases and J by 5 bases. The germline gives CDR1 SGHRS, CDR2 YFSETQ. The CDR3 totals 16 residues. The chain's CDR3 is CASSLDPGTGGYGYTF. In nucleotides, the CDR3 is TGCGCCAGCAGCTTGGACCCCGGGACAGGGGGATATGGCTACACCTTC.